Included here is one T cell receptor beta chain sequence, with context. This entry is derived from a study of blood T cell repertoires in COVID-19. Using immunoSEQ multiplex PCR, the repertoire was profiled, and TCRdb retains in-frame clones only, with some absent. The table shows about 270,000 clones, with about 88% occurring only once. In germline, CDR1 is MDHEN, CDR2 SYDVKM. The V end lost 6 bases, the J end lost 0 bases, and 12 bases lay between the germline ends. This CDR3 region has 15 residues. The sample consisted of PBMCs or T cells enriched from blood (not recorded which). This chain uses TRBV28 with TRBJ2-4; no reliable D call. This receptor was taken from a woman aged 50 to 60 who had recovered from COVID-19. CDR3 sequence (DNA): TGTGCCAGCAGCCCCCCAGGTTCAGCCAAAAACATTCAGTACTTC. This gives the protein CASSPPGSAKNIQYF.